These T cell receptor beta chains were read from a single sample in a study of T cells in Graves' hyperthyroidism and ophthalmopathy. MiXCR, applied by TCRdb to the multiplex PCR reads, yields one record per CDR3 protein. Found here are approximately 330,000 distinct CDR3 sequences, 15% to 20% of them singletons; the top ten hold 49%. Sequenced sample: blood. These receptors came from a woman in her forties or fifties with Graves' hyperthyroidism. Each CDR3 is given with its conserved first and last residue.

TRBV6-2/TRBV6-3 CASSYIPGDNTEAFF
TRBV7-9 CASSPDRRNTGELFF
TRBV6-1 CASKEQSGNTIYF
TRBV2 CASSEQGPFAFF
TRBV2 CASSVSRERNTIYF
TRBV6-1 CASSGWNNSPLHF
TRBV6-1 CASSEKGWGSNEKLFF
TRBV24-1 CATSDSRGASYEQYF
TRBV14 CASSHVANEQYF
TRBV5-1 CASSPGRLATNEKLFF
TRBV7-3 CASSLGTGFTYNEQFF
TRBV20-1 CSASLDRNTEAFF
TRBV6-1 CASLKGESGGFGEKLFF
TRBV6-1 CASSETPYNSPLHF
TRBV5-1 CASTSVGGLASSTDTQYF
TRBV4-2 CASSQVGREDTGELFF
TRBV6-6 CASSYGDNRETQYF
TRBV30 CAWSSPGPVTNQPQHF
TRBV30 CAWSTPASTNEKLFF
TRBV20-1 CSARLSGERGEQFF
TRBV20-1 CSASRDASYNEQFF
TRBV11-3 CASSLRIDGEQFF
TRBV20-1 CSASLERTDTQYF
TRBV20-1 CSARDTPLSYEQYF
TRBV5-1 CASSQSTGTSGPETQYF
TRBV7-3 CASSLLAGGAGELFF
TRBV27 CASSLPGSSYEQYF
TRBV30 CAWSGPRPGAFF
TRBV10-2 CASGPRERGTDTQYF
TRBV12-3/TRBV12-4 CASSLTRVAEAFF
TRBV5-1 CASSASEQGNSGNTVYF
TRBV20-1 CSARRSGAGTEAFF
TRBV2 CASWDLGIQYF
TRBV11-3 CASSLRPDPTPGNTIYF
TRBV6-1 CATGDTDTQYF
TRBV30 CAWSVSGGAAGELFF
TRBV6-2/TRBV6-3 CASSYGLARSYEQFF
TRBV6-2/TRBV6-3 CASSHPHTGELFF
TRBV5-6 CASSLVVADYEQFF
TRBV4-1 CASSQVRGVTEKLFF
TRBV5-6 CASSLLLNEKLFF
TRBV5-1 CASSTGTGINSPLHF
TRBV2 CASRDSLSSGNAIYF
TRBV6-1 CASSEGGTWDTEAFF
TRBV5-5 CASSLGQGECYTF
TRBV7-3 CASSLALTVYNEQFF
TRBV28 CASRLGGLGTEAFF
TRBV12-3/TRBV12-4 CASSFTGPGTHGLFF
TRBV28 CASSPPGTSVHEQYF
TRBV7-2 CASRVTGTEAFF
TRBV2 CASSPGQGVGYTF